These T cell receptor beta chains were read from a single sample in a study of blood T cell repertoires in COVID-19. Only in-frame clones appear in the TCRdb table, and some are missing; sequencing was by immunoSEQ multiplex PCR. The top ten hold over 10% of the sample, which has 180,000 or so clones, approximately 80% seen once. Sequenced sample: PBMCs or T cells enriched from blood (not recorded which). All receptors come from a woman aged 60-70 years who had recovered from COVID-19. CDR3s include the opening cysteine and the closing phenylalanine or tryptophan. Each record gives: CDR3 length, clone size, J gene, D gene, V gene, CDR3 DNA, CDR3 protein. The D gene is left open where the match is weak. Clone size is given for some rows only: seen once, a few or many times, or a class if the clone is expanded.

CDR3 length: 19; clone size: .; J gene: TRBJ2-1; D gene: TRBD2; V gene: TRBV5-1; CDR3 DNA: TGCGCCAGCAGCTTGGTCGGGGTAGCGGGAGGGCCAATAGGCAATGAGCAGTTCTTC; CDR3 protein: CASSLVGVAGGPIGNEQFF
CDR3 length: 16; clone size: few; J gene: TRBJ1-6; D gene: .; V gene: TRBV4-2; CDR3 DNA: TGTGCCAGCAGCCAAAACCGGGACAATCCTCGGGGACCCCTCCACTTT; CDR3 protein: CASSQNRDNPRGPLHF
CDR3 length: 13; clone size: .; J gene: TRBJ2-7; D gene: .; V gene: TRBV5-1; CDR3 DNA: TGCGCCAGCAGCTCCATGGGCGTTTCCGAGCAGTACTTC; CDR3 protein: CASSSMGVSEQYF
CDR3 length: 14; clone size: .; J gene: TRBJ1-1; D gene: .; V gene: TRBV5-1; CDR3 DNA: TGCGCCAGCAGCTTGCTCGGGATGGTCACTGAAGCTTTCTTT; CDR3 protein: CASSLLGMVTEAFF
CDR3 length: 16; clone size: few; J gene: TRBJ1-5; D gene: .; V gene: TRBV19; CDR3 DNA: TGTGCCAGTACCATGGAAATGGGAGCGGAGAATCAGCCCCAGCATTTT; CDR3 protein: CASTMEMGAENQPQHF
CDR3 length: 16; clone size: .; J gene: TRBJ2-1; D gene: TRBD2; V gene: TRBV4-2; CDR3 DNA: TGTGCCAGCAGCCAGGACTCTAGCGGGGGATACAATGAGCAGTTCTTC; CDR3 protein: CASSQDSSGGYNEQFF
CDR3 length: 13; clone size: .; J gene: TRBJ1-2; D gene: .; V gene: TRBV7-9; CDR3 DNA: TGTGCCAGCAGCCTTAGAGGGTGGGATGGCTACACCTTC; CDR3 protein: CASSLRGWDGYTF
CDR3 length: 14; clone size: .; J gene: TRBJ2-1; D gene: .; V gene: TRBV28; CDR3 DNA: TGTGCCAGCAGTTTAACATTCCCCTACAATGAGCAGTTCTTC; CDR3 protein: CASSLTFPYNEQFF
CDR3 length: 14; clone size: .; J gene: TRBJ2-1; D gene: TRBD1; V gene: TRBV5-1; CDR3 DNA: TGCGCCAGCAGCTTGGGACAGGGGGCGAATGAGCAGTTCTTC; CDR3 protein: CASSLGQGANEQFF
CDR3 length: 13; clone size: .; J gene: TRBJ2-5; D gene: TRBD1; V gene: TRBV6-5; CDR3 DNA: TGTGCCAGCACCCGACAGGGGGCGGAGACCCAGTACTTC; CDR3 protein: CASTRQGAETQYF
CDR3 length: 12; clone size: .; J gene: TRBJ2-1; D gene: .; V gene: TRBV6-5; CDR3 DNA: TGTGCCAGCAGTAGACAGTACAATGAGCAGTTCTTC; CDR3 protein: CASSRQYNEQFF
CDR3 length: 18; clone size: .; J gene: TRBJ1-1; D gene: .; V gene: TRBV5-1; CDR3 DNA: TGCGCCAGCAGCTTGATTGGGGAGAGCGGCCTAGGAGGCACTGAAGCTTTCTTT; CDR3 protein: CASSLIGESGLGGTEAFF
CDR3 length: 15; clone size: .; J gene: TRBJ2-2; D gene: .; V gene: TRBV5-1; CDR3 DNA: TGCGCCAGCAGCTTGTCAGGAACGAACACCGGGGAGCTGTTTTTT; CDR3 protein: CASSLSGTNTGELFF
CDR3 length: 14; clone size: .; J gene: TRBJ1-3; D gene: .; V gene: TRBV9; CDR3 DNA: TGTGCCAGCAGCGTAAGGAATTCCGGGGACACCATATATTTT; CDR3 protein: CASSVRNSGDTIYF
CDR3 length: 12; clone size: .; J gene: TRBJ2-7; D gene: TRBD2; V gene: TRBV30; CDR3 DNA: TGTGCCTGGGGGACTAGCGGCTACGAGCAGTACTTC; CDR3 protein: CAWGTSGYEQYF
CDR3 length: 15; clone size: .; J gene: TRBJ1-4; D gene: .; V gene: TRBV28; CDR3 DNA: TGTGCCAGCAGTTTCTCGCAACAGTTTAATGAAAAACTGTTTTTT; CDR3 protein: CASSFSQQFNEKLFF
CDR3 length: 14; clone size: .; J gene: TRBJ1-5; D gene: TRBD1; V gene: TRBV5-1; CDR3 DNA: TGCGCCAGCAGCCCCGGGACAGAACTAGAGCCCCAGCATTTT; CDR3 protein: CASSPGTELEPQHF